In this sample, the clone carrying this T cell receptor (beta chain) turned up once. The germline V gene encodes CDR1 LNHDA and CDR2 SQIVND (reference sequence). The CDR3 loop spans 16 amino acids. J lost 10 bases, V lost 3 bases, and 9 bases had no gene match. This record belongs to a study of T cell responses to AZD1222 COVID-19 vaccine. TCRdb's table, derived via immunoSEQ multiplex PCR, lists solely in-frame clones and lacks some. Altogether 45,000 to 70,000 clones are present, 70% to 90% being singletons, with the ten largest covering about a sixth. The input for sequencing was peripheral blood, taken on day 0 of AZD1222 vaccination. J is TRBJ1-6 and V is TRBV19, with TRBD1 matching over 10 bases. This receptor was identified in an adult in good health. The DNA of the CDR3 is TGTGCCAGTAGTATGGGACAGGGGTACGATAGCTCACCCCTCCACTTT. It is translated as CASSMGQGYDSSPLHF.